A single T cell receptor beta chain is shown here with its context. This may be a read error, as it is one base from a much larger clone. The CDR3 covers 12 residues. The ends were cut back, 8 bases at V and 6 bases at J, with 14 bases in the middle. Germline CDR1 and CDR2: DFQATT and SNEGSKA (reference sequence). The data originate from a study of T cells in Graves' hyperthyroidism and ophthalmopathy. Template material for amplifying TCR beta CDR3 regions consisted of RNA transcripts. During a first-round RT-PCR of the TCR CDR3, the HTBI primer set was used. TCRdb analysed the multiplex PCR reads with MiXCR anew, one entry per CDR3 protein. Altogether about 200,000 distinct CDR3 sequences are present, less than 20% being singletons, with the ten largest covering roughly 50%.

The V call is TRBV20-1, the J call TRBJ2-1, with D tentatively TRBD2 (6 bases). Sequencing was performed on blood. The TCR sequence derives from a woman between 50 and 59 years old with Graves' hyperthyroidism. The CDR3 sequence: CSTERGGNEQFF. CDR3 sequence (DNA): TGCAGTACTGAGAGGGGAGGCAATGAGCAGTTCTTC.